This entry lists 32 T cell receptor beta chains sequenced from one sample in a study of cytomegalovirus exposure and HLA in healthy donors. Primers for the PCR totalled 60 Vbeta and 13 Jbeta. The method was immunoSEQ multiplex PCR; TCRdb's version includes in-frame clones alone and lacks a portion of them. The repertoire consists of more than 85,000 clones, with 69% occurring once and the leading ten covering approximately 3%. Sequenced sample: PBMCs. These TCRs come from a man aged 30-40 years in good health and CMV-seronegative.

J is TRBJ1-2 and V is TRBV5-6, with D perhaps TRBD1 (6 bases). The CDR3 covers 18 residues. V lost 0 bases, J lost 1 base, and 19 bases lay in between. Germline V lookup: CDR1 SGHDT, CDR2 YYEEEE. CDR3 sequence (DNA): TGTGCCAGCAGCTTGGGGGGGACATCTACCATTTTTAACTATGGCTACACCTTC. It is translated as CASSLGGTSTIFNYGYTF.

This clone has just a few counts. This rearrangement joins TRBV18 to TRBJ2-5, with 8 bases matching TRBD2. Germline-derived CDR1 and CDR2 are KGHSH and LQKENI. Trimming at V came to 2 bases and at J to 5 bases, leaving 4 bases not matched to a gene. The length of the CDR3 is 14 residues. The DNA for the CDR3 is TGTGCCAGCTCACCAAAACTAGCGGTGGAGACCCAGTACTTC. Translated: CASSPKLAVETQYF.

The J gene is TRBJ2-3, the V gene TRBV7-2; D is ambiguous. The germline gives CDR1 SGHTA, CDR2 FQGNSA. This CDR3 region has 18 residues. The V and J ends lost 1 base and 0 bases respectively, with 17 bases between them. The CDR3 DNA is TGTGCCAGCAGCTTAGGGCCCGCCGGAGCAACTAGCACAGATACGCAGTATTTT. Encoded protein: CASSLGPAGATSTDTQYF.

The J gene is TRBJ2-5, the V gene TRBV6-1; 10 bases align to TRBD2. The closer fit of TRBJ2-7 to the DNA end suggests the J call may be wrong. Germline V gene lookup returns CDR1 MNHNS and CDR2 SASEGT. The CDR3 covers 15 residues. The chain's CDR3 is CASSGAAGGPYEQYF. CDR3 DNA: TGTGCCAGCAGTGGAGCAGCGGGAGGGCCCTACGAGCAGTACTTC.

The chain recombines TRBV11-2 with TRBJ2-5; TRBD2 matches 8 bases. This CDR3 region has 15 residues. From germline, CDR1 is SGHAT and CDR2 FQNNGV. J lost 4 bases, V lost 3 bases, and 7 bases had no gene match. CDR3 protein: CASSFPGLGSETQYF. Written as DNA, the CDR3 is TGTGCCAGCAGCTTCCCGGGACTAGGGTCAGAGACCCAGTACTTC.

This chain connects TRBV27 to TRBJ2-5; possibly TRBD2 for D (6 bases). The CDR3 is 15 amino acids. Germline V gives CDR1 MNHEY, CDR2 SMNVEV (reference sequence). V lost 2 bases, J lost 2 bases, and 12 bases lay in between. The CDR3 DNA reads TGTGCCAGCAGTTTAAGGAGGGGTCATCAAGAGACCCAGTACTTC. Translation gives CASSLRRGHQETQYF.

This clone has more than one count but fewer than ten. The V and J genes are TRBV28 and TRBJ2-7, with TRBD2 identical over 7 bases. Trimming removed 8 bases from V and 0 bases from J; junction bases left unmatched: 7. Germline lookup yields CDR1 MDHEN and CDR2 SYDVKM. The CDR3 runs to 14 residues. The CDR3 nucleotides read TGTGCCAGCCTCGGCGGGAGAGACTCCTACGAGCAGTACTTC. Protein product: CASLGGRDSYEQYF.

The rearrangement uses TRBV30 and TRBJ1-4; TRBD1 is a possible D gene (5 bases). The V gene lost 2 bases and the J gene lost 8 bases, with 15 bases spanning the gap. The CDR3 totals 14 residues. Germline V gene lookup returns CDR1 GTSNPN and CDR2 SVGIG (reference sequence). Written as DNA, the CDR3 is TGTGCCTGGAGTCCGAAAGGGGCACAGGAAAAACTGTTTTTT. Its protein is CAWSPKGAQEKLFF.

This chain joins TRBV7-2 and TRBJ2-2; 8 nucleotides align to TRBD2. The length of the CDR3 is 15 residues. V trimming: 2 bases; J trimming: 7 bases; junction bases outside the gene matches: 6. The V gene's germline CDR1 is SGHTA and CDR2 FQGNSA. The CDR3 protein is CASSLLGLDFGELFF. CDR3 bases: TGTGCCAGCAGCTTACTGGGACTAGATTTCGGGGAGCTGTTTTTT. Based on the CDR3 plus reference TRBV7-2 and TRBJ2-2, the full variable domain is GAGVSQSPSNKVTEKGKDVELRCDPISGHTALYWYRQSLGQGLEFLIYFQGNSAPDKSGLPSDRFSAERTGGSVSTLTIQRTQQEDSAVYLCASSLLGLDFGELFFGEGSRLTVL.

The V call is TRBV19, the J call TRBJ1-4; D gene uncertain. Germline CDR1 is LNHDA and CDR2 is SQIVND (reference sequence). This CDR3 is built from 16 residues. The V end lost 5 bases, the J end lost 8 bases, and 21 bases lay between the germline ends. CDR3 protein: CASSQLLTGAHEKLFF. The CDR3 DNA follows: TGTGCCAGTAGTCAACTACTGACCGGCGCCCACGAAAAACTGTTTTTT. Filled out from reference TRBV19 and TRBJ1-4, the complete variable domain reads DGGITQSPKYLFRKEGQNVTLSCEQNLNHDAMYWYRQDPGQGLRLIYYSQIVNDFQKGDIAEGYSVSREKKESFPLTVTSAQKNPTAFYLCASSQLLTGAHEKLFFGSGTQLSVL.

This chain's CDR3 is CASSTTSYEQYF. As DNA, the CDR3 is TGTGCCAGCAGTACAACTAGTTACGAGCAGTACTTC. This chain joins TRBV2 and TRBJ2-7; TRBD2 is a possible D gene (5 bases). Deletions cut 5 bases from V and 4 bases from J, with 9 bases between. CDR3 length: 12 residues. Per germline, CDR1 SNHLY and CDR2 FYNNEI. Together with reference TRBV2 and TRBJ2-7, the CDR3 gives the full variable domain: EPEVTQTPSHQVTQMGQEVILRCVPISNHLYFYWYRQILGQKVEFLVSFYNNEISEKSEIFDDQFSVERPDGSNFTLKIRSTKLEDSAMYFCASSTTSYEQYFGPGTRLTVT.

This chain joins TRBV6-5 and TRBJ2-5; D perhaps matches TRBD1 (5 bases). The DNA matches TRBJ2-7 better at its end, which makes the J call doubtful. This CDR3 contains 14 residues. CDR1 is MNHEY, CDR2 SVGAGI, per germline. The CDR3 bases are TGTGCCAGCAGCTTCTCGACAGCTTCCTACGAGCAGTACTTC. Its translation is CASSFSTASYEQYF.

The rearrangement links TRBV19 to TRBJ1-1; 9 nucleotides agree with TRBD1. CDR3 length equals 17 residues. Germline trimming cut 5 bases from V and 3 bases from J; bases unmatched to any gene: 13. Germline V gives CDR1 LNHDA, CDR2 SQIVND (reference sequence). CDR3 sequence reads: CASSPYRGRSLDTEAFF. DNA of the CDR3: TGTGCCAGTAGTCCTTACAGGGGGCGTTCTTTGGACACTGAAGCTTTCTTT.

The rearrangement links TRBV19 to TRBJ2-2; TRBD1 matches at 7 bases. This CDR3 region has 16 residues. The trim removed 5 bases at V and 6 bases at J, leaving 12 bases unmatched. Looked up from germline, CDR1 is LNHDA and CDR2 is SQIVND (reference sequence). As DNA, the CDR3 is TGTGCCAGTAGTTCGGTCCCTGGCAGGGGGTCCGGGGAGCTGTTTTTT. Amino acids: CASSSVPGRGSGELFF.

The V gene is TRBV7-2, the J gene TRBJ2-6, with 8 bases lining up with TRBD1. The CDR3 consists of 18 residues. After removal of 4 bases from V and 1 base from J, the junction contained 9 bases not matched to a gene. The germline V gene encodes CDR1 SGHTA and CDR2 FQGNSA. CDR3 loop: CASSYRWTGSSGANVLTF. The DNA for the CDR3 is TGTGCCAGCAGCTACCGATGGACAGGGTCTTCTGGGGCCAACGTCCTGACTTTC.

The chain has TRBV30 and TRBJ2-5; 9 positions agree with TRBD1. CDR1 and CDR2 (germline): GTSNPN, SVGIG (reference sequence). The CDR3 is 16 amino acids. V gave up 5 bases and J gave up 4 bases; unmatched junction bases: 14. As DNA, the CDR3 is TGTGCCTGGGGTGACCTACAGGGGGCGTTGAGAGAGACCCAGTACTTC. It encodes CAWGDLQGALRETQYF.

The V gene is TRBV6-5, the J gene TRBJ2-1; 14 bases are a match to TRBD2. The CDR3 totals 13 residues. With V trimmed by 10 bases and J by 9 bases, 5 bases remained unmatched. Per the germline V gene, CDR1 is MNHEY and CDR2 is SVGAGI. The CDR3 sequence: CATRGLAGVEQFF. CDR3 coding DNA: TGTGCCACCCGGGGACTAGCGGGAGTTGAGCAGTTCTTC.

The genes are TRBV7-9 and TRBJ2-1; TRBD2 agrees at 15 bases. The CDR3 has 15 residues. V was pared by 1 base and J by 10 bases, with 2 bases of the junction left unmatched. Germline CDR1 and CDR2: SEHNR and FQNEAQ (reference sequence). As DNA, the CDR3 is TGTGCCAGCAGCTTAGAGGGACTAGCGGGAGGCGAGCAGTTCTTC. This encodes CASSLEGLAGGEQFF.

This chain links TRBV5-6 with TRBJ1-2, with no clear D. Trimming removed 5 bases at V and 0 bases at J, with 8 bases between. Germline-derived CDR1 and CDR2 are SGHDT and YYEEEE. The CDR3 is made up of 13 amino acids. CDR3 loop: CASSAEANYGYTF. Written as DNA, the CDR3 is TGTGCCAGCAGTGCGGAAGCTAACTATGGCTACACCTTC.

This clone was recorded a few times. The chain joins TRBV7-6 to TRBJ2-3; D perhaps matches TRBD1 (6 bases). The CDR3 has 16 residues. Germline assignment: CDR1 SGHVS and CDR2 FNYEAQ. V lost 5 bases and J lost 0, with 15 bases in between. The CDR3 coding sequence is TGTGCCAGCAGCGAGGCCGGGACAACTAGCACAGATACGCAGTATTTT. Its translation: CASSEAGTTSTDTQYF.

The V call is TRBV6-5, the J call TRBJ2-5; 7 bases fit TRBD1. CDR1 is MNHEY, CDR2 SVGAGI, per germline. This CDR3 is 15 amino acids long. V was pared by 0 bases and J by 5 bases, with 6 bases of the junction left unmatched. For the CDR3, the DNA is TGTGCCAGCAGTTACTCGACAGGGCGGTCGGAGACCCAGTACTTC. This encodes CASSYSTGRSETQYF.

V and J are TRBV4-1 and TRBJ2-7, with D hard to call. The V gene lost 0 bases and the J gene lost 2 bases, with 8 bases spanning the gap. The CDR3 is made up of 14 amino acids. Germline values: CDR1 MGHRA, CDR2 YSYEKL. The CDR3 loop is CASSQDSRAYEQYF. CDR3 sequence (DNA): TGCGCCAGCAGCCAAGATTCGCGTGCCTACGAGCAGTACTTC.

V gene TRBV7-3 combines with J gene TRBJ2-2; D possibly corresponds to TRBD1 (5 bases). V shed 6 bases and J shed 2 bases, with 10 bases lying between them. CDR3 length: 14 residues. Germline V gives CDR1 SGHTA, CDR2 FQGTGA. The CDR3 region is CASRKDRNTGELFF. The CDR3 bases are TGTGCCAGCAGGAAAGACAGAAACACCGGGGAGCTGTTTTTT.

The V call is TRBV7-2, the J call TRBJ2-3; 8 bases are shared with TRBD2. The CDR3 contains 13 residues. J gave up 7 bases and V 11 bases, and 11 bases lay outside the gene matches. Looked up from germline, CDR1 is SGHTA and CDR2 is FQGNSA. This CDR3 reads CALRSLADNTQYF. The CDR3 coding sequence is TGTGCCCTACGCTCACTAGCGGACAATACGCAGTATTTT. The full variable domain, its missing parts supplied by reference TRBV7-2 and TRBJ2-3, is GAGVSQSPSNKVTEKGKDVELRCDPISGHTALYWYRQSLGQGLEFLIYFQGNSAPDKSGLPSDRFSAERTGGSVSTLTIQRTQQEDSAVYLCALRSLADNTQYFGPGTRLTVL.

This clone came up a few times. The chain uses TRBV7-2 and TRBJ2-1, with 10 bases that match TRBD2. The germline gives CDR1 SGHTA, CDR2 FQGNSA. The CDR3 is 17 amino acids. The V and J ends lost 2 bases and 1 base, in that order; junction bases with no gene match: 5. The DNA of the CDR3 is TGTGCCAGCAGCTTAAGACTAGCGGGTCAATCCTACAATGAGCAGTTCTTC. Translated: CASSLRLAGQSYNEQFF.

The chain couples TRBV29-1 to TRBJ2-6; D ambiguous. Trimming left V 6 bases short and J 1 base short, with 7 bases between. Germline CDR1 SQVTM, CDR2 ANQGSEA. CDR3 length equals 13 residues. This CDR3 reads CSVRVSGANVLTF. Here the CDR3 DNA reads TGCAGCGTACGGGTGTCTGGGGCCAACGTCCTGACTTTC.

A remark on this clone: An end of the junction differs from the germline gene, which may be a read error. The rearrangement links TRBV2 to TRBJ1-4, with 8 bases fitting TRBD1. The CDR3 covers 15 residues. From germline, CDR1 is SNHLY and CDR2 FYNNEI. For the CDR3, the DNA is TGTGCCAGCATCTTCAGGACAGGGCCTAACGAAAAACTGTTTTTT. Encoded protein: CASIFRTGPNEKLFF.

The CDR3 sequence is CASSVGRGTGELFF. The CDR3 DNA sequence: TGTGCCAGCAGCGTAGGGAGGGGTACCGGGGAGCTGTTTTTT. The V call is TRBV9, the J call TRBJ2-2, with a possible D match to TRBD2 (6 bases). Trimming left V 0 bases short and J 5 bases short, with 8 bases between. The length of the CDR3 is 14 residues. CDR1 is SGDLS and CDR2 is YYNGEE in the germline V gene.

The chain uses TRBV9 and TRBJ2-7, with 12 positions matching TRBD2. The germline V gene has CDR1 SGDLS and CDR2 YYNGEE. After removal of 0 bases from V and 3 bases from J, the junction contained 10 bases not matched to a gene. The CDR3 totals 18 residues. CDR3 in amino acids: CASSVGSSGRALGYEQYF. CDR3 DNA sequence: TGTGCCAGCAGCGTAGGATCTAGCGGGAGGGCCCTGGGCTACGAGCAGTACTTC.

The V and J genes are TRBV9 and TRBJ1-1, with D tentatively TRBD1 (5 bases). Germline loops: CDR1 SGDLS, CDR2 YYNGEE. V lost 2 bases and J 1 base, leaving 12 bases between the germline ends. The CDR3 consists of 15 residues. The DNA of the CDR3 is TGTGCCAGCAGCGTTTCGACAGTTAAGAACACTGAAGCTTTCTTT. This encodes CASSVSTVKNTEAFF.

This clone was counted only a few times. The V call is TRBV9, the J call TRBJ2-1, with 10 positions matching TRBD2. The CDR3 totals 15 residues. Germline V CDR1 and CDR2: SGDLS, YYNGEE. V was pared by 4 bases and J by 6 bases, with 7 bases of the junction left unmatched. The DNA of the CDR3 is TGTGCCAGCAGCCCCGCACTAGCGGGGTCCAATGAGCAGTTCTTC. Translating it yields CASSPALAGSNEQFF.

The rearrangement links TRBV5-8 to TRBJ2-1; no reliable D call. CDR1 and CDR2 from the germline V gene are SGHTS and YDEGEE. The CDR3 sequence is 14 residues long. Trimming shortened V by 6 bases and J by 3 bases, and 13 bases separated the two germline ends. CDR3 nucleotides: TGTGCCAGCACGCAGTCCCGCGGCTACAATGAGCAGTTCTTC. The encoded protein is CASTQSRGYNEQFF.